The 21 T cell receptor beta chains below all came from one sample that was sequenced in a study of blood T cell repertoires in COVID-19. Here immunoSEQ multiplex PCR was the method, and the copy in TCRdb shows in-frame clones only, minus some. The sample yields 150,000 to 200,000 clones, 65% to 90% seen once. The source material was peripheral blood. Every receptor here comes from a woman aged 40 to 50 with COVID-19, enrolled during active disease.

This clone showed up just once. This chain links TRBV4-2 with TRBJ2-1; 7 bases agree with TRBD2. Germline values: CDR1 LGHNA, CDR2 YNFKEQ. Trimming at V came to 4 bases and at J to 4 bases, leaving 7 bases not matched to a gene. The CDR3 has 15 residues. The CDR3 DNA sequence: TGTGCCAGCAGCCTCTTTCGCGGGGGTTACAATGAGCAGTTCTTC. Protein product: CASSLFRGGYNEQFF.

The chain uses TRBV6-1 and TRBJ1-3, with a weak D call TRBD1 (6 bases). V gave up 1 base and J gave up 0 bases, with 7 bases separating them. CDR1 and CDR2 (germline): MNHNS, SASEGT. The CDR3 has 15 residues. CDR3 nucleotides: TGTGCCAGCAGTGAAGGGACAGTCTCTGGAAACACCATATATTTT. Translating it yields CASSEGTVSGNTIYF.

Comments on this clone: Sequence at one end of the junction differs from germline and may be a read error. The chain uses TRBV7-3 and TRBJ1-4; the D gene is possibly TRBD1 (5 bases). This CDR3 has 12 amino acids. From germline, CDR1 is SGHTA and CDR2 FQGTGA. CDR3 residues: CASSSRGERLFF. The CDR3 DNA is TGTGCCAGCAGCTCTCGGGGGGAAAGACTGTTTTTT. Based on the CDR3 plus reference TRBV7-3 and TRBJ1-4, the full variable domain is GAGVSQTPSNKVTEKGKYVELRCDPISGHTALYWYRQSLGQGPEFLIYFQGTGAADDSGLPNDRFFAVRPEGSVSTLKIQRTERGDSAVYLCASSSRGERLFFGSGTQLSVL.

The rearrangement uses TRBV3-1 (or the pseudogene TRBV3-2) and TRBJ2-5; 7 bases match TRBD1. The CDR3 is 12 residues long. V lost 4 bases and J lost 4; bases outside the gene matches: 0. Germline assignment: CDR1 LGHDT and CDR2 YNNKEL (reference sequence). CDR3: CASSPGGETQYF. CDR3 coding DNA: TGTGCCAGCAGCCCAGGGGGAGAGACCCAGTACTTC.

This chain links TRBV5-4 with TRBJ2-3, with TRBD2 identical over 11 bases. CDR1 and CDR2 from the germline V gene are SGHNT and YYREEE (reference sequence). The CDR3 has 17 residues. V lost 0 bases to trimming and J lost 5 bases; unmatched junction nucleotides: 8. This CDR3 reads CASSLAIAGGPGDTQYF. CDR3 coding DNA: TGTGCCAGCAGCTTGGCGATAGCGGGGGGGCCTGGAGATACGCAGTATTTT.

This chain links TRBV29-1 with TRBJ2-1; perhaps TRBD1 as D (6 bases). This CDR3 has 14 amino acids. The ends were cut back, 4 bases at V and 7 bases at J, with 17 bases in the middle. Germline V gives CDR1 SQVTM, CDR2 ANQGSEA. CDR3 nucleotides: TGCAGCGTTGCTCTTCAGGACAGAGGTAATGAGCAGTTCTTC. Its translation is CSVALQDRGNEQFF.

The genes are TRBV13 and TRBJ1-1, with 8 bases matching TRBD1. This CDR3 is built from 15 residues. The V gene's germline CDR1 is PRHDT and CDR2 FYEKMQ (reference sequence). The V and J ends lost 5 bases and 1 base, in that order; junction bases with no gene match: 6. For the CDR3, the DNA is TGTGCCAGCAGCCTCTCAGGGGGCCGGAACACTGAAGCTTTCTTT. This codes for CASSLSGGRNTEAFF.

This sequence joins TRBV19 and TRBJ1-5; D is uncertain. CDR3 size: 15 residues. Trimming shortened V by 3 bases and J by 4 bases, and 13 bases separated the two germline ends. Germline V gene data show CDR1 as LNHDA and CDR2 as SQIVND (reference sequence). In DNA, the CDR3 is TGTGCCAGTAGTATCCGCGGGCTCGGGAATCAGCCCCAGCATTTT. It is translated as CASSIRGLGNQPQHF.

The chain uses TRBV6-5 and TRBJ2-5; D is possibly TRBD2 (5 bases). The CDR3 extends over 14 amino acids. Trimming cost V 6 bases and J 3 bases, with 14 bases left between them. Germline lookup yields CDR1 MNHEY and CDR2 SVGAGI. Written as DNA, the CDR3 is TGTGCCAGCAGCGCAGGAGGTCTCGAAGAGACCCAGTACTTC. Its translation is CASSAGGLEETQYF.

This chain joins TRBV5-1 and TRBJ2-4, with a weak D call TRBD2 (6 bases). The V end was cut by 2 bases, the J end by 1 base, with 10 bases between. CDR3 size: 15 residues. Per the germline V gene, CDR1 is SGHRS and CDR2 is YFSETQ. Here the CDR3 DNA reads TGCGCCAGCAGCTTCGGAGGGAGGGCCAAAAACATTCAGTACTTC. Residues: CASSFGGRAKNIQYF.

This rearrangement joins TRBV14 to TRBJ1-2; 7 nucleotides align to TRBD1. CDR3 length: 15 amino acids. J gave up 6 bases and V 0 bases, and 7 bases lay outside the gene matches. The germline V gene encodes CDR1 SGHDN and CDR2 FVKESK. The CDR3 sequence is CASSQEITGANGYTF. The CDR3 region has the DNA TGTGCCAGCAGCCAAGAGATAACAGGGGCCAATGGCTACACCTTC.

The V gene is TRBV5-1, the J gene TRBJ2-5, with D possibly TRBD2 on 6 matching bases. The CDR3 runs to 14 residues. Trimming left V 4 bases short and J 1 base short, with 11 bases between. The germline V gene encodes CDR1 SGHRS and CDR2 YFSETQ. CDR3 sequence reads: CASSRMTSQETQYF. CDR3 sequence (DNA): TGCGCCAGCAGCCGCATGACTAGCCAAGAGACCCAGTACTTC.

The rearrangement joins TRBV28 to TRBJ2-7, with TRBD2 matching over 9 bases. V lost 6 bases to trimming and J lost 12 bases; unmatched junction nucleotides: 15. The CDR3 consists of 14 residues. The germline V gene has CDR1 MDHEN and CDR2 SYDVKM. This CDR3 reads CASSPGGSGRVPYF. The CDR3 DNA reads TGTGCCAGCAGCCCCGGGGGTAGCGGGAGAGTTCCGTACTTC.

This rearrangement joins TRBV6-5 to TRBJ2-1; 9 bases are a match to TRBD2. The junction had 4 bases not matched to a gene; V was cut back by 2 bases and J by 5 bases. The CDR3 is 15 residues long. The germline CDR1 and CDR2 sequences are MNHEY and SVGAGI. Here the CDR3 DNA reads TGTGCCAGCAGTTACCCGGGACTAGCAAACAATGAGCAGTTCTTC. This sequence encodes CASSYPGLANNEQFF.

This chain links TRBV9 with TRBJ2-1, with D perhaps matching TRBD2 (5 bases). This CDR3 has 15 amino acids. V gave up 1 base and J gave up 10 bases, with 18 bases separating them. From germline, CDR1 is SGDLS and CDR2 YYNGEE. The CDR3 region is CASSVRNSAYSEQFF. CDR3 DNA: TGTGCCAGCAGCGTACGAAATAGCGCTTACTCGGAGCAGTTCTTC.

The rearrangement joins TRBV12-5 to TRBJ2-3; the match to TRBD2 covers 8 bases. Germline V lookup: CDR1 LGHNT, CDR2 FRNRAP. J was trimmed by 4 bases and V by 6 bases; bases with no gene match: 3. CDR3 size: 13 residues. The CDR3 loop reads CASGTGGADTQYF. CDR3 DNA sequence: TGTGCTAGTGGGACGGGGGGGGCAGATACGCAGTATTTT.

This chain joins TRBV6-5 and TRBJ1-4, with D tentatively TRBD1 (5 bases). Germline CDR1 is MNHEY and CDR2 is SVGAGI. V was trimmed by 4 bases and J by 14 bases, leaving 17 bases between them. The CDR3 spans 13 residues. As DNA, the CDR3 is TGTGCCAGCAGTTCCGGAAGGGGTCTGGGGCTGTTTTTT. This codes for CASSSGRGLGLFF.

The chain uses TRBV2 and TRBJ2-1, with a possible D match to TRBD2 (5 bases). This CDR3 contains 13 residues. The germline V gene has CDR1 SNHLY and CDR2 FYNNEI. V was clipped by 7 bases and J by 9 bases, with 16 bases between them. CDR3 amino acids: CASMDGNGREQFF. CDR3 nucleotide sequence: TGTGCCAGCATGGACGGGAATGGGCGTGAGCAGTTCTTC. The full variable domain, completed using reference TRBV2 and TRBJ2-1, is EPEVTQTPSHQVTQMGQEVILRCVPISNHLYFYWYRQILGQKVEFLVSFYNNEISEKSEIFDDQFSVERPDGSNFTLKIRSTKLEDSAMYFCASMDGNGREQFFGPGTRLTVL.

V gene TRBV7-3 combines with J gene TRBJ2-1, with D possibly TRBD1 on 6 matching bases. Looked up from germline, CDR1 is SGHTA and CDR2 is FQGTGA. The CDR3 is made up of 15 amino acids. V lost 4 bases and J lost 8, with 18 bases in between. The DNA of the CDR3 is TGTGCCAGCAGCTCCAACTCCGGTGGGGGCTATGAGCAGTTCTTC. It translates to CASSSNSGGGYEQFF.

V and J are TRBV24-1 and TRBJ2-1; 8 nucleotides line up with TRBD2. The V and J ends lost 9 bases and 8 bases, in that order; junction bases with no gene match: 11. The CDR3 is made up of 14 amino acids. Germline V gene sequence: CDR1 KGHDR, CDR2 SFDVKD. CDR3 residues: CATRGGTGDDEQFF. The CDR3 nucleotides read TGTGCCACCCGGGGGGGAACGGGGGATGATGAGCAGTTCTTC.

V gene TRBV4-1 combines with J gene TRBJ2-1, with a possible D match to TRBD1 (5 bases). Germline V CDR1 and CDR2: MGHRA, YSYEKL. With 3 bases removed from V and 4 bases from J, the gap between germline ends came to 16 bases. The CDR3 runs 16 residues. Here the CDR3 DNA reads TGCGCCAGCAGCCAGGTTGGGGCGGTGGGTTACAATGAGCAGTTCTTC. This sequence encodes CASSQVGAVGYNEQFF.